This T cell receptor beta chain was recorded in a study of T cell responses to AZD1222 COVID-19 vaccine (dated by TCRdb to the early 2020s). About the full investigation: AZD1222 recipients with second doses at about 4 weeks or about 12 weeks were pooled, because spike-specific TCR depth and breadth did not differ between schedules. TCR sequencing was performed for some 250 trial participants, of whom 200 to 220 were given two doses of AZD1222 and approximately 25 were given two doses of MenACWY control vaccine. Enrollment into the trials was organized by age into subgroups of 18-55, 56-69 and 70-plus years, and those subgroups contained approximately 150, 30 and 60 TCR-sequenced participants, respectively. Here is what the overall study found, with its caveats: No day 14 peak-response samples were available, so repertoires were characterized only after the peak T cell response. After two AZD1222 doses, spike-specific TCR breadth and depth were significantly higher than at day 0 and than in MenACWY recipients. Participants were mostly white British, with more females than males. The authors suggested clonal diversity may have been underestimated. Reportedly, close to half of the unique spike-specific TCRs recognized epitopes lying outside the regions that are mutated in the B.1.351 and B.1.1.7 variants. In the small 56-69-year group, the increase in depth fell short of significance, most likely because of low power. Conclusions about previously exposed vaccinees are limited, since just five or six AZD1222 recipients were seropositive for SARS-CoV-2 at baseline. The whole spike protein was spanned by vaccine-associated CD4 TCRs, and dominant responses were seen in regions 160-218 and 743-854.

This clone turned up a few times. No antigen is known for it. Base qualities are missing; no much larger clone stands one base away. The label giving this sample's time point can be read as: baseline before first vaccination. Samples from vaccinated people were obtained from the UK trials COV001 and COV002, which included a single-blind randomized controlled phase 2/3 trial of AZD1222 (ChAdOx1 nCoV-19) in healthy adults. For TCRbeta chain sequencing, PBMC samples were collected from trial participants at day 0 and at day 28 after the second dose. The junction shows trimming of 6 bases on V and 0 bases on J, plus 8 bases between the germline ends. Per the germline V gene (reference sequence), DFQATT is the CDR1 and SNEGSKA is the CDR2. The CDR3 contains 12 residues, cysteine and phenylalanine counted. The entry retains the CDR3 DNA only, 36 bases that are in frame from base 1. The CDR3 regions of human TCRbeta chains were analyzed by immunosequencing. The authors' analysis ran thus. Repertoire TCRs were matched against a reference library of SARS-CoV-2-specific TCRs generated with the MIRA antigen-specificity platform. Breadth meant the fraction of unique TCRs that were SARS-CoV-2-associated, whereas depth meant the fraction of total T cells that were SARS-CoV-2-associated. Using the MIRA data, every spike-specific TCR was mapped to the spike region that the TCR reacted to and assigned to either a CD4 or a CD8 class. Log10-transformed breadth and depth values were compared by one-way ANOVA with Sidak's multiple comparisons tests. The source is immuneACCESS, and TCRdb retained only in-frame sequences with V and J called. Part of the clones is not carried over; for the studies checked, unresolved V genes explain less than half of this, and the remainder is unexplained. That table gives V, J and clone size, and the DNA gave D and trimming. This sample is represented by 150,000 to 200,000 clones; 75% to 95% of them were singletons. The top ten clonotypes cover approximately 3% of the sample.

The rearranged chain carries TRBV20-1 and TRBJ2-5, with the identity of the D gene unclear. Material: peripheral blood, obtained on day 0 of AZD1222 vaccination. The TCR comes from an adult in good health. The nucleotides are TGCAGTGCAAGTCGGGACCAAGAGACCCAGTACTTC. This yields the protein CSASRDQETQYF.